The 32 T cell receptor beta chains below come from one sample, sequenced in a study of cytomegalovirus exposure and HLA in healthy donors. The study ran its PCR with 60 Vbeta and 13 Jbeta primers. Produced via immunoSEQ multiplex PCR; TCRdb's table is partial and in-frame only. The repertoire consists of under 150,000 clones, with 82% occurring once and the leading ten covering over 2.5%. The sample was PBMCs. All receptors come from a male donor in good health and CMV-seronegative.

This chain links TRBV7-2 with TRBJ2-7, with 9 positions matching TRBD1. Germline V gene sequence: CDR1 SGHTA, CDR2 FQGNSA. Trimming at V came to 6 bases and at J to 1 base, leaving 4 bases not matched to a gene. This CDR3 is built from 14 residues. The DNA of the CDR3 is TGTGCCAGCAGACCGGGACAGGGTTCCTACGAGCAGTACTTC. The encoded protein is CASRPGQGSYEQYF.

This clone appeared a few times. The chain employs TRBV18 and TRBJ2-6, with TRBD1 matching 7 bases. The V segment lost 3 bases and the J segment 0 bases; nucleotides outside the gene matches: 5. CDR1 is KGHSH and CDR2 is LQKENI in the germline V gene. The CDR3 is 17 residues long. This CDR3 is CASSPLGQSSGANVLTF. As DNA, the CDR3 is TGTGCCAGCTCACCCTTGGGACAGTCCTCTGGGGCCAACGTCCTGACTTTC.

The CDR3 DNA reads as TGTGCCAGCAGCGTCGACAGGGGGTACGAGCAGTACTTC. This sequence encodes CASSVDRGYEQYF. This rearrangement joins TRBV5-6 to TRBJ2-7; the match to TRBD1 covers 9 bases. The CDR3 runs to 13 residues. V lost 4 bases, J lost 4 bases, and 3 bases stayed unmatched. Per the germline V gene, CDR1 is SGHDT and CDR2 is YYEEEE.

This clone was seen a handful of times. V usage is TRBV19 and J usage is TRBJ2-3; TRBD2 agrees at 7 bases. The length of the CDR3 is 16 residues. The V gene end was trimmed by 0 bases and the J gene end by 2 bases; junction bases not matched to a gene: 5. Germline-derived CDR1 and CDR2 are LNHDA and SQIVND (reference sequence). The CDR3 sequence is CASSIEREIFTDTQYF. Written as DNA, the CDR3 is TGTGCCAGTAGTATAGAGCGGGAGATCTTCACAGATACGCAGTATTTT.

This chain uses TRBV6-5 with TRBJ2-7; D not certain. CDR1 and CDR2 (germline): MNHEY, SVGAGI. The V and J ends lost 2 bases and 2 bases respectively, with 7 bases between them. This CDR3 contains 13 residues. The CDR3 loop reads CASSYTETYEQYF. The CDR3 nucleotides read TGTGCCAGCAGTTACACAGAGACCTACGAGCAGTACTTC.

The chain is built from TRBV5-6 and TRBJ2-7; D possibly corresponds to TRBD1 (5 bases). The CDR3 extends over 14 amino acids. In germline, CDR1 is SGHDT, CDR2 YYEEEE. Trimming took off 4 bases at V and 3 bases at J, with 14 bases between the two ends. CDR3 protein: CASSGERGGYEQYF. The CDR3 DNA sequence: TGTGCCAGCAGCGGGGAAAGGGGCGGCTACGAGCAGTACTTC.

CDR3 sequence: CASRVGGGSYNEQFF. The DNA for the CDR3 is TGTGCCAGCAGAGTCGGCGGCGGGTCCTACAATGAGCAGTTCTTC. The chain carries TRBV28 and TRBJ2-1; possible D gene TRBD2, 5 bases. The CDR3 contains 15 residues. V was pared by 6 bases and J by 1 base, with 13 bases between. CDR1 and CDR2 (germline): MDHEN, SYDVKM.

This sequence joins TRBV6-1 and TRBJ2-7, with TRBD1 identical over 9 bases. The CDR3 is made up of 15 amino acids. Trimming at V came to 7 bases and at J to 3 bases, leaving 10 bases not matched to a gene. Germline loops: CDR1 MNHNS, CDR2 SASEGT. The CDR3 sequence: CASTPSRDRVYEQYF. The DNA for the CDR3 is TGTGCCAGCACACCTTCCCGGGACAGGGTCTACGAGCAGTACTTC.

This clone was recorded a few times. This chain links TRBV6-1 with TRBJ2-2, with a possible D match to TRBD1 (7 bases). Germline V gene data show CDR1 as MNHNS and CDR2 as SASEGT. The length of the CDR3 is 16 residues. V was trimmed by 1 base and J by 3 bases, leaving 12 bases between them. CDR3 loop: CASSEGGDRHTGELFF. The CDR3 DNA is TGTGCCAGCAGTGAAGGGGGGGACAGACACACCGGGGAGCTGTTTTTT.

This clone was picked up one time. The rearrangement joins TRBV27 to TRBJ1-1; no reliable D call. V was pared by 5 bases and J by 8 bases, with 18 bases between. The length of the CDR3 is 14 residues. Per the germline V gene, CDR1 is MNHEY and CDR2 is SMNVEV (reference sequence). The CDR3 DNA is TGTGCCAGCAGTCCAAGACACATTTTGCCGGAAGCTTTCTTT. It codes for CASSPRHILPEAFF.

This clone occurred once. V and J are TRBV7-2 and TRBJ2-1; 11 nucleotides line up with TRBD2. Germline V gene data show CDR1 as SGHTA and CDR2 as FQGNSA. The junction had 6 bases not matched to a gene; V was cut back by 5 bases and J by 6 bases. The CDR3 spans 15 residues. The CDR3: CASSELAGVGNEQFF. CDR3 nucleotides: TGTGCCAGCAGCGAACTAGCGGGAGTCGGCAATGAGCAGTTCTTC.

For this clone: Without the conserved terminal phenylalanine or tryptophan, this CDR3 likely stems from a read error. The DNA is left out, because the CDR3 cannot be placed on it with certainty; the CDR3 is given as TCRdb lists it. The gene calls are TRBV5-6 and TRBJ2-7; the table's D call TRBD1 went unverified against the DNA. Germline V gene data show CDR1 as SGHDT and CDR2 as YYEEEE. The CDR3 adds up to 12 amino acids, both ends counted. This CDR3 reads CASSYRNRGMAL.

The chain links TRBV7-9 to TRBJ1-1; D is uncertain. The V gene lost 5 bases and the J gene lost 5 bases, with 9 bases spanning the gap. Germline CDR1 reads SEHNR; CDR2 reads FQNEAQ (reference sequence). The CDR3 is 12 residues long. CDR3 sequence (DNA): TGTGCCAGCAGCAAACTGAGTACTGAAGCTTTCTTT. Translation gives CASSKLSTEAFF.

CDR3 region: CASSPGGSYGEQYF. The CDR3 bases are TGTGCCAGCAGCCCCGGCGGGAGTTACGGCGAGCAGTACTTC. The V and J genes are TRBV2 and TRBJ2-7; 7 positions agree with TRBD2. There are 14 residues in the CDR3. The germline V gene encodes CDR1 SNHLY and CDR2 FYNNEI. The V segment lost 6 bases and the J segment 6 bases; nucleotides outside the gene matches: 11. The full variable domain, completed using reference TRBV2 and TRBJ2-7, is EPEVTQTPSHQVTQMGQEVILRCVPISNHLYFYWYRQILGQKVEFLVSFYNNEISEKSEIFDDQFSVERPDGSNFTLKIRSTKLEDSAMYFCASSPGGSYGEQYFGPGTRLTVT.

The V call is TRBV30, the J call TRBJ2-2, with D perhaps TRBD2 (5 bases). Germline-derived CDR1 and CDR2 are GTSNPN and SVGIG (reference sequence). The CDR3 runs to 15 residues. V was cut by 4 bases and J by 5 bases, with 17 bases left in between. The CDR3 region is CAWNAPWTGTGELFF. The CDR3 DNA is TGTGCCTGGAACGCCCCATGGACGGGGACCGGGGAGCTGTTTTTT.

The chain links TRBV7-2 to TRBJ2-1, with 8 bases that match TRBD2. The CDR3 spans 15 residues. CDR1 and CDR2 (germline): SGHTA, FQGNSA. The ends lost 7 bases at V and 8 bases at J; junction bases unmatched: 13. The CDR3 nucleotides read TGTGCCAGCAACTCAATTGGGACTAGTGTCTATGAGCAGTTCTTC. This sequence encodes CASNSIGTSVYEQFF. Full variable domain (rest looked up from reference TRBV7-2 and TRBJ2-1): GAGVSQSPSNKVTEKGKDVELRCDPISGHTALYWYRQSLGQGLEFLIYFQGNSAPDKSGLPSDRFSAERTGGSVSTLTIQRTQQEDSAVYLCASNSIGTSVYEQFFGPGTRLTVL.

This clone was seen only a few times. The chain carries TRBV27 and TRBJ2-7, with 10 bases identical to TRBD2. V gave up 1 base and J gave up 6 bases; unmatched junction bases: 12. CDR3 length equals 17 residues. The germline CDR1 and CDR2 sequences are MNHEY and SMNVEV (reference sequence). The CDR3 protein is CASSLWLAGASLSEQYF. DNA for the CDR3: TGTGCCAGCAGTTTATGGCTAGCGGGAGCCTCGTTAAGCGAGCAGTACTTC.

This chain uses TRBV19 with TRBJ2-2, with D possibly matching TRBD1 (5 bases). Germline V gene lookup returns CDR1 LNHDA and CDR2 SQIVND (reference sequence). V lost 4 bases, J lost 3 bases, and 15 bases lay in between. The CDR3 contains 16 residues. CDR3 DNA: TGTGCCAGTAGTAGCATAAAGCAGGGATACACCGGGGAGCTGTTTTTT. Translating gives CASSSIKQGYTGELFF.

This clone came up a few times. The rearrangement links TRBV29-1 to TRBJ2-1; TRBD2 aligns across 10 bases. The CDR3 contains 13 residues. CDR1 is SQVTM and CDR2 is ANQGSEA in the germline V gene. V shed 4 bases, J shed 8 bases, and the junction held 5 bases outside the gene matches. The CDR3 loop reads CSVGAGGPYEQFF. The CDR3 DNA reads as TGCAGCGTTGGAGCGGGAGGGCCCTATGAGCAGTTCTTC.

The rearrangement joins TRBV5-4 to TRBJ2-1; 14 bases agree with TRBD2. J gave up 7 bases and V 4 bases, and 4 bases lay outside the gene matches. CDR3 length: 15 residues. Germline CDR1 SGHNT, CDR2 YYREEE (reference sequence). The CDR3 DNA sequence: TGTGCCAGCAGCCAGGGACTAGCGGGAGTAAATGAGCAGTTCTTC. It encodes CASSQGLAGVNEQFF.

This chain joins TRBV27 and TRBJ2-5; a possible D gene is TRBD1 (6 bases). CDR1 MNHEY and CDR2 SMNVEV come from the germline V gene (reference sequence). This CDR3 spans 15 amino acids. V lost 2 bases to trimming and J lost 5 bases, with 15 bases between them. The DNA for the CDR3 is TGTGCCAGCAGTTTAATGTCAGGGGTTGCGGAGACCCAGTACTTC. Protein product: CASSLMSGVAETQYF.

The chain couples TRBV6-4 to TRBJ2-3; 8 bases agree with TRBD2. This CDR3 is 16 amino acids long. J was trimmed by 7 bases and V by 3 bases; bases with no gene match: 12. The germline gives CDR1 MRHNA, CDR2 SNTAGT. The CDR3 DNA is TGTGCCAGCAGTGAAGGGACGGGAGGGTTCGAAAATACGCAGTATTTT. Translated: CASSEGTGGFENTQYF.

This rearrangement joins TRBV28 to TRBJ2-7; 7 bases match TRBD1. The CDR3 has 14 amino acids. CDR1 and CDR2 (germline): MDHEN, SYDVKM. With 5 bases clipped from V and 1 base from J, the junction kept 5 bases outside the gene matches. For the CDR3, the DNA is TGTGCCAGCAGTGCAGGGGGTCATTCCTACGAGCAGTACTTC. Its protein is CASSAGGHSYEQYF.

The rearrangement joins TRBV19 to TRBJ1-5; 7 bases fit TRBD1. V was clipped by 8 bases and J by 3 bases; unmatched bases: 10. Germline CDR1 and CDR2: LNHDA and SQIVND (reference sequence). The CDR3 runs 15 residues. CDR3 amino acids: CASLGRTGVNQPQHF. The CDR3, as DNA: TGTGCCAGTCTGGGGCGCACAGGGGTCAATCAGCCCCAGCATTTT.

V and J are TRBV11-2 and TRBJ2-5; perhaps TRBD1 as D (6 bases). The germline V and J ends were trimmed by 1 base and 9 bases, with 12 bases remaining between them. CDR3 size: 13 residues. Germline assignment: CDR1 SGHAT and CDR2 FQNNGV. CDR3 DNA: TGTGCCAGCAGCTTAGCAGGGGCCGCTCCCCAGTACTTC. Protein product: CASSLAGAAPQYF.

The chain recombines TRBV15 with TRBJ2-1; the match to TRBD2 covers 8 bases. The CDR3 contains 17 residues. CDR1 is LNHNV and CDR2 is YYDKDF in the germline V gene (reference sequence). Germline trimming cut 5 bases from V and 1 base from J; bases unmatched to any gene: 10. The CDR3 region is CATSAQAGEGSYNEQFF. CDR3 nucleotide sequence: TGTGCCACCAGCGCCCAAGCGGGAGAGGGATCCTACAATGAGCAGTTCTTC.

The chain joins TRBV19 to TRBJ2-2; tentative D call: TRBD2 (6 bases). This CDR3 has 16 residues. V was shortened by 3 bases and J by 5 bases, with 16 bases between the two germline ends. Germline lookup yields CDR1 LNHDA and CDR2 SQIVND (reference sequence). Written as DNA, the CDR3 is TGTGCCAGTAGTATTGTGGCCTACGGAGGGACCGGGGAGCTGTTTTTT. This codes for CASSIVAYGGTGELFF.

The genes are TRBV20-1 and TRBJ2-7; D is undetermined. The CDR3 is made up of 11 amino acids. The germline V and J ends were trimmed by 2 bases and 3 bases, with 5 bases remaining between them. CDR1 is DFQATT, CDR2 SNEGSKA, per germline (reference sequence). The CDR3 loop reads CSARSNYEQYF. The CDR3 DNA is TGCAGTGCTAGATCCAACTACGAGCAGTACTTC.

The J gene is TRBJ2-1, the V gene TRBV30, with TRBD2 matching over 10 bases. Trimming at V came to 3 bases and at J to 5 bases, leaving 7 bases not matched to a gene. From germline, CDR1 is GTSNPN and CDR2 SVGIG (reference sequence). The CDR3 contains 15 residues. CDR3 sequence reads: CAWSVSGRDHNEQFF. In nucleotides, the CDR3 is TGTGCCTGGAGCGTAAGCGGGAGGGACCACAATGAGCAGTTCTTC.

The rearrangement joins TRBV29-1 to TRBJ1-2; the D is unclear. V was trimmed by 7 bases and J by 6 bases, leaving 12 bases between them. Per the germline V gene, CDR1 is SQVTM and CDR2 is ANQGSEA. The CDR3 consists of 11 residues. The chain's CDR3 is CSAVAGDGYTF. The CDR3 nucleotides read TGCAGCGCCGTCGCCGGGGATGGCTACACCTTC.

This clone was picked up one time. The V call is TRBV18, the J call TRBJ1-1; no reliable D call. This CDR3 is built from 13 residues. CDR1 and CDR2 (germline): KGHSH, LQKENI. V was trimmed by 4 bases and J by 0 bases, leaving 6 bases between them. This chain's CDR3 is CASSLELNTEAFF. In DNA, the CDR3 is TGTGCCAGCTCACTGGAGTTGAACACTGAAGCTTTCTTT.

This clone was counted a few times. The chain recombines TRBV2 with TRBJ2-2, with D possibly being TRBD1 (6 bases). Germline CDR1 SNHLY, CDR2 FYNNEI. CDR3 size: 14 residues. Trimming left V 3 bases short and J 1 base short, with 6 bases between. CDR3 region: CASSETGNTGELFF. As DNA, the CDR3 is TGTGCCAGCAGTGAGACAGGGAACACCGGGGAGCTGTTTTTT.